These 25 T cell receptor beta chains were sequenced from one sample in a study of regulatory T cells in long-lasting Graves disease. Arm-PCR of CDR3 regions and iRepertoire HTBI primers were used to build TCR beta libraries. TCRdb fed the multiplex PCR reads into MiXCR, producing one record per CDR3 protein. The table shows roughly 420,000 distinct CDR3 sequences, with approximately 14% occurring only once. Time point denoted: newly diagnosed GD, antithyroid drugs for less than 3 months. Extracted PBMC RNA gave rise to the TCR library. These same records also appear under a second study, on T cells in Graves' hyperthyroidism and ophthalmopathy.

The starting material was peripheral blood mononuclear cells (PBMCs), obtained at new diagnosis, from a patient treated with antithyroid drugs. Every receptor here comes from a woman between 45 and 60 years old with Graves disease.

With respect to this clonotype: This sequence may be a read error, since a much larger clone differs from it by one base. This sequence joins TRBV30 and TRBJ2-7; 9 bases match TRBD2. The junction had 6 bases not matched to a gene; V was cut back by 7 bases and J by 2 bases. This CDR3 region has 13 residues. Germline V gene sequence: CDR1 GTSNPN, CDR2 SVGIG (reference sequence). The CDR3 loop is CAYSGTSTYEQYF. The CDR3 coding sequence is TGTGCCTACTCCGGGACTAGCACCTACGAGCAGTACTTC.

The chain combines TRBV19 with TRBJ2-4, with TRBD2 matching 8 bases. J gave up 3 bases and V 4 bases, and 8 bases lay outside the gene matches. Germline values: CDR1 LNHDA, CDR2 SQIVND (reference sequence). The CDR3 contains 16 residues. CDR3 region: CASSTGGLFDKNIQYF. The CDR3 nucleotides read TGTGCCAGTAGTACGGGAGGGCTTTTTGACAAAAACATTCAGTACTTC.

This clonotype has ten or more counts. This chain joins TRBV6-1 and TRBJ2-7; D uncertain. The length of the CDR3 is 13 residues. CDR1 is MNHNS, CDR2 SASEGT, per germline. V lost 5 bases and J 0 bases, leaving 8 bases between the germline ends. CDR3 coding DNA: TGTGCCAGCAGTCGTCTTAGCTCCTACGAGCAGTACTTC. Protein product: CASSRLSSYEQYF.

Worth noting for this clonotype: This could be a read error, since a much larger clone is one nucleotide away. The chain couples TRBV7-2 to TRBJ2-7; 8 positions agree with TRBD2. Germline loops: CDR1 SGHTA, CDR2 FQGNSA. The CDR3 extends over 14 amino acids. The CDR3, as DNA: TGTGCCGGCAGCCCCCGCGGGGGGCTCTACGAGCAGTACTTC. It yields the protein CAGSPRGGLYEQYF.

In this sample, this clonotype turned up a few times. The J gene is TRBJ1-1, the V gene TRBV6-4, with TRBD1 as a possible D gene (5 bases). V shed 0 bases and J shed 1 base, with 12 bases lying between them. The CDR3 is made up of 16 amino acids. In germline, CDR1 is MRHNA, CDR2 SNTAGT. The CDR3 region is CASSDSAGPSNTEAFF. CDR3 in DNA: TGTGCCAGCAGTGACTCAGCAGGGCCCTCGAACACTGAAGCTTTCTTT.

Notes on this clonotype: It may be a read error: a sequence one base away is much more abundant. The chain couples TRBV20-1 to TRBJ1-1, with D uncertain. Germline V gene sequence: CDR1 DFQATT, CDR2 SNEGSKA (reference sequence). CDR3 length: 14 amino acids. CDR3 DNA sequence: TGCAGAGCCGGGTTTGGGGAGGGAGCAACTGAAGCTTTCTTT. Residues: CRAGFGEGATEAFF.

As regards this clonotype: Sequence at one end of the junction differs from germline and may be a read error. The chain employs TRBV19 and TRBJ1-3; no definite D call. CDR1 and CDR2 from the germline V gene are LNHDA and SQIVND (reference sequence). The CDR3 runs 16 residues. CDR3 amino acids: CASSIVSDYSGNAIYF. The DNA for the CDR3 is TGTGCCAGTAGTATAGTTTCGGATTACTCTGGAAACGCCATATATTTT. Filled out from reference TRBV19 and TRBJ1-3, the complete variable domain reads DGGITQSPKYLFRKEGQNVTLSCEQNLNHDAMYWYRQDPGQGLRLIYYSQIVNDFQKGDIAEGYSVSREKKESFPLTVTSAQKNPTAFYLCASSIVSDYSGNAIYFGEGSWLTVV.

This clonotype showed up just a few times. The gene calls are TRBV7-9 and TRBJ2-6; no firm D call. From germline, CDR1 is SEHNR and CDR2 FQNEAQ (reference sequence). There are 10 residues in the CDR3. V gave up 3 bases and J gave up 11 bases, with 2 bases separating them. CDR3 loop: CASSLDVLTF. The CDR3 DNA sequence: TGTGCCAGCAGCTTGGACGTCCTGACTTTC.

The V gene is TRBV27, the J gene TRBJ2-3; 12 nucleotides line up with TRBD1. The germline gives CDR1 MNHEY, CDR2 SMNVEV (reference sequence). The V segment lost 5 bases and the J segment 3 bases; nucleotides outside the gene matches: 9. The CDR3 covers 17 residues. CDR3 sequence: CASSLGTGGLATDTQYF. In nucleotides, the CDR3 is TGTGCCAGCAGTCTCGGGACAGGGGGCCTCGCAACAGATACGCAGTATTTT.

The chain recombines TRBV5-1 with TRBJ2-5, with 12 bases aligning to TRBD2. The CDR3 sequence is 19 residues long. Trimming at V came to 2 bases and at J to 2 bases, leaving 13 bases not matched to a gene. The germline V gene encodes CDR1 SGHRS and CDR2 YFSETQ. The CDR3 sequence is CASSFTKGLAGGGQETQYF. The CDR3 DNA sequence: TGCGCCAGCAGCTTTACGAAGGGACTAGCGGGCGGGGGTCAAGAGACCCAGTACTTC. Full variable domain (outside the CDR3, taken from reference TRBV5-1 and TRBJ2-5): KAGVTQTPRYLIKTRGQQVTLSCSPISGHRSVSWYQQTPGQGLQFLFEYFSETQRNKGNFPGRFSGRQFSNSRSEMNVSTLELGDSALYLCASSFTKGLAGGGQETQYFGPGTRLLVL.

J is TRBJ1-1 and V is TRBV29-1; unclear D gene. V lost 3 bases, J lost 5 bases, and 16 bases lay in between. Germline-derived CDR1 and CDR2 are SQVTM and ANQGSEA. The CDR3 consists of 14 residues. Here the CDR3 reads CSVDGVGVGTEAFF. In nucleotides, the CDR3 is TGCAGCGTTGACGGTGTCGGGGTGGGGACTGAAGCTTTCTTT.

Ten or more counts support this clonotype. The chain has TRBV7-2 and TRBJ2-3; D may match TRBD1 or TRBD2 (5 bases each). CDR1 is SGHTA, CDR2 FQGNSA, per germline. Trimming cost V 4 bases and J 8 bases, with 10 bases left between them. This CDR3 contains 12 residues. CDR3 coding DNA: TGTGCCAGCAGCTGGGACCGAACTACGCAGTATTTT. Amino acids: CASSWDRTTQYF.

This clonotype was seen repeatedly, ten times or more. This chain links TRBV11-2 with TRBJ2-6; 11 bases fit TRBD1. Losses at the gene ends were 6 bases for V and 5 bases for J; bases not matched to a gene: 21. This CDR3 contains 21 residues. Germline V gives CDR1 SGHAT, CDR2 FQNNGV. As DNA, the CDR3 is TGTGCCAGCAGACCAATCAAACAGGACAGGGGGCCTCATTTCTGGGCCAACGTCCTGACTTTC. It translates to CASRPIKQDRGPHFWANVLTF.

This clonotype was recorded many times. CDR3 residues: CASSFTSNQPQHF. CDR3 in DNA: TGTGCCAGCAGCTTCACGAGCAATCAGCCCCAGCATTTT. V is TRBV11-2 and J is TRBJ1-5; no reliable D call. From germline, CDR1 is SGHAT and CDR2 FQNNGV. This CDR3 region has 13 residues. V lost 3 bases and J lost 1, with 4 bases in between. Together with reference TRBV11-2 and TRBJ1-5, the CDR3 gives the full variable domain: EAGVAQSPRYKIIEKRQSVAFWCNPISGHATLYWYQQILGQGPKLLIQFQNNGVVDDSQLPKDRFSAERLKGVDSTLKIQPAKLEDSAVYLCASSFTSNQPQHFGDGTRLSIL.

As for this clonotype: This could be a read error, since a much larger clone is one nucleotide away. This chain links TRBV2 with TRBJ2-2; 7 bases map to TRBD2. There are 19 residues in the CDR3. V lost 5 bases to trimming and J lost 6 bases; unmatched junction nucleotides: 21. Germline values: CDR1 SNHLY, CDR2 FYNNEI. The chain's CDR3 is CASSSYQPCEAGAAGELFF. The DNA for the CDR3 is TGTGCCAGCAGTTCCTACCAACCGTGTGAGGCGGGAGCAGCCGGGGAGCTGTTTTTT.

This clonotype was seen many times. Written as DNA, the CDR3 is TGTGCCAGCGGAACGGGGACTCTCTCCTACGAGCAGTACTTC. Residues: CASGTGTLSYEQYF. V and J are TRBV7-9 and TRBJ2-7, with D tentatively TRBD2 (6 bases). Per germline, CDR1 SEHNR and CDR2 FQNEAQ (reference sequence). The CDR3 runs 14 residues. V lost 8 bases and J lost 0, with 14 bases in between.

This clonotype was counted at least ten times. This rearrangement joins TRBV6-2 or TRBV6-3 to TRBJ2-5; 7 bases are a match to TRBD1. This CDR3 has 16 amino acids. Germline CDR1 and CDR2: MNHEY and SVGEGT. Unmatched junction bases numbered 8, after V lost 4 bases and J lost 0 bases. CDR3 sequence: CASSFDRAFYQETQYF. CDR3 coding DNA: TGTGCCAGCAGTTTCGACAGGGCCTTTTACCAAGAGACCCAGTACTTC.

The chain joins TRBV4-1 to TRBJ1-2, with 10 bases matching TRBD1. The germline CDR1 and CDR2 sequences are MGHRA and YSYEKL. This CDR3 contains 15 residues. The junction had 3 bases not matched to a gene; V was cut back by 3 bases and J by 2 bases. CDR3 DNA: TGCGCCAGCAGCCAGCTGACAGGGGGCAACTATGGCTACACCTTC. Its protein product is CASSQLTGGNYGYTF.

The V and J genes are TRBV19 and TRBJ2-2; TRBD2 aligns across 8 bases. Trimming cost V 4 bases and J 6 bases; bases outside gene matches: 10. The germline V gene has CDR1 LNHDA and CDR2 SQIVND (reference sequence). The CDR3 spans 16 residues. CDR3 in amino acids: CASSTRTSLIAGELFF. CDR3 sequence (DNA): TGTGCCAGTAGTACTAGGACTAGCTTGATTGCCGGGGAGCTGTTTTTT.

The sample holds many counts of this clonotype. The rearrangement links TRBV18 to TRBJ2-3, with 7 bases identical to TRBD2. The CDR3 totals 16 residues. V lost 3 bases to trimming and J lost 5 bases; unmatched junction nucleotides: 11. Germline CDR1 is KGHSH and CDR2 is LQKENI. The CDR3 coding sequence is TGTGCCAGCTCACCCACGGACGAGGGGAGGGGAGATACGCAGTATTTT. The encoded protein is CASSPTDEGRGDTQYF.

In its sample, this clonotype was seen a few times. The J gene is TRBJ1-1, the V gene TRBV6-1; D is unclear. CDR1 MNHNS and CDR2 SASEGT come from the germline V gene. The CDR3 covers 13 residues. V was pared by 0 bases and J by 7 bases, with 9 bases between. This CDR3 is CASSEAGRVEAFF. CDR3 sequence (DNA): TGTGCCAGCAGTGAAGCCGGGCGGGTTGAAGCTTTCTTT.

In its sample, this clonotype was seen a few times. The rearrangement links TRBV20-1 to TRBJ2-2; the D gene is possibly TRBD2 (5 bases). Germline CDR1 reads DFQATT; CDR2 reads SNEGSKA (reference sequence). The V and J ends lost 2 bases and 5 bases respectively, with 12 bases between them. This CDR3 contains 14 residues. The CDR3 spells CSARSGLWTGELFF. CDR3 nucleotides: TGCAGTGCTAGATCGGGATTGTGGACCGGGGAGCTGTTTTTT.

The genes are TRBV18 and TRBJ2-7; 12 nucleotides match TRBD1. The CDR3 runs to 16 residues. CDR1 and CDR2 from the germline V gene are KGHSH and LQKENI. With V trimmed by 4 bases and J by 2 bases, 6 bases remained unmatched. CDR3 protein: CASSLGTGGLAYEQYF. CDR3 DNA: TGTGCCAGCTCACTAGGGACAGGGGGCCTCGCCTACGAGCAGTACTTC.

This clonotype was counted ten times or more. The junction departs from the called germline gene at one end, perhaps through a read error. The chain employs TRBV11-2 and TRBJ2-7; D is unclear. The germline V gene encodes CDR1 SGHAT and CDR2 FQNNGV. This CDR3 is built from 10 residues. CDR3 in DNA: TGTGCCAGCAGCTTAGATAATTTGGTCTTC. This codes for CASSLDNLVF.

At least ten counts were recorded for this clonotype. This sequence joins TRBV5-1 and TRBJ2-3; D is perhaps TRBD1 (5 bases). The ends were cut back, 0 bases at V and 2 bases at J, with 16 bases in the middle. Germline loops: CDR1 SGHRS, CDR2 YFSETQ. The CDR3 loop spans 17 amino acids. CDR3 sequence: CASSLDQGGHITDTQYF. CDR3 bases: TGCGCCAGCAGCTTGGACCAAGGTGGACACATCACAGATACGCAGTATTTT.